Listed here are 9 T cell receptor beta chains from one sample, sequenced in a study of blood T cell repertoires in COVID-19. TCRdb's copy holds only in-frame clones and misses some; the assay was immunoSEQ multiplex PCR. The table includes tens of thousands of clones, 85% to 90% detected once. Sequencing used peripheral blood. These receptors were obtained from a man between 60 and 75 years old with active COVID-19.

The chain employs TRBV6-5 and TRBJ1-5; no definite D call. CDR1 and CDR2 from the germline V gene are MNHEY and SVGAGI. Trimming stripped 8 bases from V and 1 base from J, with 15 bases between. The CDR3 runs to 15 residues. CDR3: CASRRSRESNQPQHF. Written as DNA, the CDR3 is TGTGCCAGCCGCAGGTCCCGGGAAAGCAATCAGCCCCAGCATTTT.

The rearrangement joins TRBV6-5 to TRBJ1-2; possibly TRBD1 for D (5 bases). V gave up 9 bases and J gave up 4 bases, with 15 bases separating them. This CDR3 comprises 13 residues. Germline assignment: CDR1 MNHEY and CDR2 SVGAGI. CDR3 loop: CASRPGGIYGYTF. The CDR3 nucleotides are TGTGCCAGTCGGCCGGGGGGGATCTATGGCTACACCTTC.

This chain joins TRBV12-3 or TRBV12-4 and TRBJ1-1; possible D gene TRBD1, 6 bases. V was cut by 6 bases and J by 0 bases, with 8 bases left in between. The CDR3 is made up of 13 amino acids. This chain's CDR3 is CASRGQMNTEAFF. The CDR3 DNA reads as TGTGCCAGCAGAGGACAGATGAACACTGAAGCTTTCTTT.

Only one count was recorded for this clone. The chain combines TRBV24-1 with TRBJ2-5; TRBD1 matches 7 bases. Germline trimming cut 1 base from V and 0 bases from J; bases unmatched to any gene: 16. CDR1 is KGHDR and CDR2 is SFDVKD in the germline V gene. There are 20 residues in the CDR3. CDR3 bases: TGTGCCACCAGTGATTTTGGGCCGGGACAGACAGAACCCTACCAAGAGACCCAGTACTTC. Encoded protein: CATSDFGPGQTEPYQETQYF.

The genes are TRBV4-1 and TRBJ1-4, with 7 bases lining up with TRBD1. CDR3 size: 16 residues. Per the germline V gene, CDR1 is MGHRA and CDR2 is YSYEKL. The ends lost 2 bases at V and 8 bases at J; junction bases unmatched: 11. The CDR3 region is CASSQLPRDSGEKLFF. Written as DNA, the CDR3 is TGCGCCAGCAGCCAACTCCCCCGGGACAGTGGAGAAAAACTGTTTTTT.

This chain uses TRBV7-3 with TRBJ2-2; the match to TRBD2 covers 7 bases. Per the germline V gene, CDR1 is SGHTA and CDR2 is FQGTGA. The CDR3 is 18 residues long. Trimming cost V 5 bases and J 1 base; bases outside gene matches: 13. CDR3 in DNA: TGTGCCAGCAGCCCCACCCCGACTAGCAGATTGAACACCGGGGAGCTGTTTTTT. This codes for CASSPTPTSRLNTGELFF.

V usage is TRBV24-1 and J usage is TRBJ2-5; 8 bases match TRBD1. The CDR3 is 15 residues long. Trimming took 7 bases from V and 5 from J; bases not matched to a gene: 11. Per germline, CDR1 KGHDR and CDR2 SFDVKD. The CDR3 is CATSGAGQGGETQYF. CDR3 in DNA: TGTGCCACCAGCGGCGCCGGACAGGGCGGGGAGACCCAGTACTTC.

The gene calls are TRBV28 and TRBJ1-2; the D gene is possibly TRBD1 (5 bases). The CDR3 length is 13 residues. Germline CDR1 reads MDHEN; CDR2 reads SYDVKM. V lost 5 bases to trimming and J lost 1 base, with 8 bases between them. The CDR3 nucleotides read TGTGCCAGCAGTCCGCAGGGTAACTATGGCTACACCTTC. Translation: CASSPQGNYGYTF.

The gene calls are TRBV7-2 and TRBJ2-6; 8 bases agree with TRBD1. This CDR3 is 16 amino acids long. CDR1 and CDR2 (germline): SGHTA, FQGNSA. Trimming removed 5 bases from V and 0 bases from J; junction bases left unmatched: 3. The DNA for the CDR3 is TGTGCCAGCAGCACGGGACAGGCCTCTGGGGCCAACGTCCTGACTTTC. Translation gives CASSTGQASGANVLTF.